This T cell receptor beta chain appears in the sequencing data of a study of T cell responses to AZD1222 COVID-19 vaccine. Comments on this clone: Its target is unknown.

Clones were read by immunoSEQ multiplex PCR, and TCRdb kept only the in-frame ones, dropping some. This table has fewer than 150,000 clones, roughly 90% appearing once. Findings and limits, study-wide: Spike-specific TCRs gained breadth and depth after people received two AZD1222 doses. Unmutated variant regions reportedly attract nearly half of all spike-specific TCRs.

Sequencing was performed on peripheral blood, taken on day 0 of AZD1222 vaccination. The sequence derives from an adult in good health.

The CDR3 is CASSSLAGNEQFF. CDR3 coding DNA: TGTGCCAGCAGCTCACTAGCGGGGAATGAGCAGTTCTTC. The V call is TRBV7-2, the J call TRBJ2-1, with 10 bases that match TRBD2. The CDR3 consists of 13 residues. The V gene's germline CDR1 is SGHTA and CDR2 FQGNSA. J lost 7 bases, V lost 4 bases, and 1 base had no gene match. Full variable domain (remainder filled in from reference TRBV7-2 and TRBJ2-1): GAGVSQSPSNKVTEKGKDVELRCDPISGHTALYWYRQSLGQGLEFLIYFQGNSAPDKSGLPSDRFSAERTGGSVSTLTIQRTQQEDSAVYLCASSSLAGNEQFFGPGTRLTVL.